This T cell receptor (beta chain) was documented in a study of control samples from healthy donors and cancer patients (dated by TCRdb to about 2020). The library was made by the immunoSEQ multiplex PCR assay. Not all clones reach the TCRdb copy of this immuneACCESS table, which keeps in-frame sequences only. Checked studies attribute under half of the gap to unresolved V genes and leave the rest unexplained. Present in this sample are roughly 2,000 clones, 60% to 85% of which were seen just once. Clones ranked in the top ten supply more than 9.5% of the sample. The CDR3 numbers 13 residues from cysteine through phenylalanine. Kept here is only the CDR3 DNA, which spans 39 bases and is read in frame from base 1. The germline V gene (reference sequence) sets CDR1 to SGHNT and CDR2 to YYREEE. V drops 6 bases and J drops 3 bases, leaving 12 bases in between. Worth noting for this clone: Its target antigen remains unknown. Base qualities are not recorded, but no much larger clone differs from it by a single base.

Material for sequencing was formalin-fixed, paraffin-embedded tissue. The TCR comes from a female donor with lung cancer. The chain joins TRBV5-4 to TRBJ1-2; there is no confident call for the D gene. The DNA reads TGTGCCAGCACAGACAAGGCCTACTATGGCTACACCTTC. Protein translation: CASTDKAYYGYTF.